These 10 T cell receptor beta chains were all obtained from the same sample, sequenced in a study of cytomegalovirus exposure and HLA in healthy donors. This PCR relied on a set of 60 Vbeta primers and 13 Jbeta primers. The protocol was immunoSEQ multiplex PCR, while the TCRdb copy is restricted to in-frame clones and leaves out a portion. The sample holds some 150,000 clones, approximately 78% seen once. What was sequenced was PBMCs. The origin of the receptors is a man in his forties or fifties in good health and CMV-seropositive.

This clone was detected only once. The rearrangement uses TRBV19 and TRBJ2-3, with 13 bases matching TRBD2. Germline V gene lookup returns CDR1 LNHDA and CDR2 SQIVND (reference sequence). This CDR3 spans 18 amino acids. J was trimmed by 3 bases and V by 5 bases; bases with no gene match: 11. CDR3 coding DNA: TGTGCCAGTAGTGCCCGCCGACTAGCGGGAGGACGTACAGATACGCAGTATTTT. Amino acid sequence: CASSARRLAGGRTDTQYF.

This clone was detected a few times. The chain couples TRBV15 to TRBJ1-2; tentatively, D is TRBD1 (6 bases). Germline loops: CDR1 LNHNV, CDR2 YYDKDF (reference sequence). V was shortened by 5 bases and J by 0 bases, with 16 bases between the two germline ends. The CDR3 loop spans 16 amino acids. The CDR3 bases are TGTGCCACCAGCCATAATCGGGACAACCCTAACTATGGCTACACCTTC. It specifies CATSHNRDNPNYGYTF.

Of note for this clone: Relative to the germline gene, one junction end is altered; a read error may explain this. This rearrangement joins TRBV7-9 to TRBJ1-3, with a possible D match to TRBD1 (5 bases). The CDR3 sequence is 15 residues long. In germline, CDR1 is SEHNR, CDR2 FQNEAQ (reference sequence). The CDR3 DNA is TGTGCCAGCAGCTTAGTGACAGCCTCTGGAAGCACCATATATTTT. Its protein is CASSLVTASGSTIYF.

The genes are TRBV5-1 and TRBJ2-5; TRBD1 aligns across 7 bases. Germline-derived CDR1 and CDR2 are SGHRS and YFSETQ. This CDR3 has 16 residues. The ends lost 6 bases at V and 0 bases at J; junction bases unmatched: 11. CDR3 sequence reads: CASTQGDLPHQETQYF. The CDR3 DNA is TGCGCCAGCACCCAGGGGGATTTGCCCCACCAAGAGACCCAGTACTTC.

The rearrangement joins TRBV7-3 to TRBJ2-3; 11 nucleotides agree with TRBD2. Germline CDR1 reads SGHTA; CDR2 reads FQGTGA. Losses at the gene ends were 2 bases for V and 2 bases for J; bases not matched to a gene: 6. This CDR3 has 17 amino acids. CDR3 in DNA: TGTGCCAGCAGCTTAGGGCTAGCGGGAGGACTCACAGATACGCAGTATTTT. Encoded protein: CASSLGLAGGLTDTQYF.

This chain uses TRBV9 with TRBJ2-1; TRBD1 is a possible D gene (6 bases). The CDR3 runs to 15 residues. The V and J ends lost 4 bases and 2 bases respectively, with 13 bases between them. Per the germline V gene, CDR1 is SGDLS and CDR2 is YYNGEE. CDR3 protein: CASSTLGGTYNEQFF. The CDR3 nucleotides are TGTGCCAGCAGCACCTTAGGGGGAACCTACAATGAGCAGTTCTTC.

The rearrangement joins TRBV18 to TRBJ1-3; D is ambiguous. Trimming left V 5 bases short and J 4 bases short, with 15 bases between. This CDR3 has 15 amino acids. Germline loops: CDR1 KGHSH, CDR2 LQKENI. This CDR3 is CASSATDFSGNTIYF. In DNA form, the CDR3 reads TGTGCCAGCTCAGCCACTGATTTCTCCGGAAACACCATATATTTT.

The J gene is TRBJ2-6, the V gene TRBV6-6; TRBD1 might be the D (5 bases). Between the trimmed V and J ends, which lost 2 bases and 2 bases, there was a span of 10 bases. Germline V gene lookup returns CDR1 MNHNY and CDR2 SVGAGI (reference sequence). There are 16 residues in the CDR3. The CDR3 loop reads CASSYNQGTGANVLTF. The CDR3, as DNA: TGTGCCAGCAGTTACAATCAGGGAACTGGGGCCAACGTCCTGACTTTC.

V usage is TRBV27 and J usage is TRBJ1-4; D gene ambiguous. The CDR3 totals 15 residues. The V and J ends lost 6 bases and 5 bases respectively, with 16 bases between them. Germline-derived CDR1 and CDR2 are MNHEY and SMNVEV (reference sequence). The CDR3 nucleotides read TGTGCCAGCAGCCTCCCGGAGGAAAGAAATGAAAAACTGTTTTTT. It yields the protein CASSLPEERNEKLFF.

The CDR3 sequence: CASSNNRVNYEQYF. The CDR3 DNA reads as TGTGCCAGCAGCAACAACAGGGTCAACTACGAGCAGTACTTC. The chain combines TRBV7-2 with TRBJ2-7, with D possibly TRBD1 on 6 matching bases. V lost 5 bases and J 3 bases, leaving 14 bases between the germline ends. The CDR3 spans 14 residues. Germline loops: CDR1 SGHTA, CDR2 FQGNSA. The variable domain in full, with the rest retrieved from reference TRBV7-2 and TRBJ2-7, is GAGVSQSPSNKVTEKGKDVELRCDPISGHTALYWYRQSLGQGLEFLIYFQGNSAPDKSGLPSDRFSAERTGGSVSTLTIQRTQQEDSAVYLCASSNNRVNYEQYFGPGTRLTVT.